This T cell receptor (beta chain) stems from a study of blood T cell repertoires in COVID-19. About the research overall: Acute and convalescent COVID-19 specimens originated in the United States, Italy and Spain. T cells, B-cell-depleted T cells, or PBMCs supplied cDNA or gDNA.

The CDR3 runs to 15 residues. CDR1 and CDR2 (germline): DFQATT, SNEGSKA (reference sequence). With 3 bases clipped from V and 7 bases from J, the junction kept 9 bases outside the gene matches. As processed by the authors: Estimation of nucleated cell counts relied on the amplification of reference gene primers. Repertoires were generated with immunoSEQ multiplex PCR, while TCRdb's copy carries only in-frame clones and drops some. The V and J calls and clone size are taken from that table; D and trimming were inferred from the DNA. The sample has more than 200,000 clones; 65% to 85% are singletons. V usage is TRBV20-1 and J usage is TRBJ2-1; 10 nucleotides align to TRBD1. The receptor's source is a woman in her forties or fifties with acute or convalescent COVID-19. Sequencing input: peripheral blood. In nucleotides, the CDR3 is TGCAGTGCTAGTCTGACAGGGGGCTCTGCGAATGAGCAGTTCTTC. This codes for CSASLTGGSANEQFF.